This T cell receptor beta chain emerged from a study of T cell repertoires in cytomegalovirus infection. Study overall: Evidence of both CMV infection and a matching HLA type came from public TCR beta signatures.

Only a few counts were recorded for this clonotype. Its antigen is still unknown. TCRdb fed the reads into MiXCR, producing one record per CDR3 protein. The sample gives hundreds of thousands of distinct CDR3 sequences, roughly 34% of which show up once; about 17% is in the top ten. J gave up 5 bases and V 3 bases, and 15 bases lay outside the gene matches. The CDR3 is 18 residues long. Per the germline V gene, CDR1 is SGHRS and CDR2 is YFSETQ. Study-wide points: Summed frequency of public TCR beta families distinguished CMV carriers with the relevant HLA.

The TCR originated in a human donor in good health (CMV status not recorded). Some clones in this sample may be carry-over from other donors' samples. This rearrangement joins TRBV5-1 to TRBJ2-1, with TRBD2 matching 9 bases. Sequences were derived from cultured PBMCs, sampled from culture after CMV antigen stimulation. The CDR3 DNA reads TGCGCCAGCAGCTCAACAAATCCCGGGACTAGCCGCCACAATGAGCAGTTCTTC. Translation gives CASSSTNPGTSRHNEQFF.